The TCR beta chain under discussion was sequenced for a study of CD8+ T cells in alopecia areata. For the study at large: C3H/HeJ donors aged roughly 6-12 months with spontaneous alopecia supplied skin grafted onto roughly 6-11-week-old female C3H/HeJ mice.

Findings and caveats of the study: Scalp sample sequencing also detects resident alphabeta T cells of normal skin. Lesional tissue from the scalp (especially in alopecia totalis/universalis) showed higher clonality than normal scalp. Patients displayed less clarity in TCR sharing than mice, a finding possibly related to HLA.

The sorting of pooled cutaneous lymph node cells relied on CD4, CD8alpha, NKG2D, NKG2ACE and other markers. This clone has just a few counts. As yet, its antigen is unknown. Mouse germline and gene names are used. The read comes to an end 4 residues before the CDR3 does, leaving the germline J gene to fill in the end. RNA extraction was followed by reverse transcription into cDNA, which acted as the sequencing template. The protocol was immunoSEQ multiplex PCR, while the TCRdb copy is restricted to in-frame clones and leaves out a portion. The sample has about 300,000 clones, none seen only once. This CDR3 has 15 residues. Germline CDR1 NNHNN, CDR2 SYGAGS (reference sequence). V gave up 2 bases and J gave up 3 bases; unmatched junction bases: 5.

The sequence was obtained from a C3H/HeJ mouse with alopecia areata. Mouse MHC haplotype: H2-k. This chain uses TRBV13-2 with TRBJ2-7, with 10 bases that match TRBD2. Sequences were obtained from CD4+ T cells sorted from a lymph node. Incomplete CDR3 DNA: TGTGCCAGCGGTGAGCGGGACTGGGGCAACTAT. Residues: CASGERDWGNY. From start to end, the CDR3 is CASGERDWGNYEQYF.